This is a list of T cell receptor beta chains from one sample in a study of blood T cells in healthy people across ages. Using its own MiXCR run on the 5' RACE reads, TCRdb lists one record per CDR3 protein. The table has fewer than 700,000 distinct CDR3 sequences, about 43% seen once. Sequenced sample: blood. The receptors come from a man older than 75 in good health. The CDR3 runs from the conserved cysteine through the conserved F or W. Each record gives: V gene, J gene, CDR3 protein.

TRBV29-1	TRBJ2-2	CSVDWASNTGELFF
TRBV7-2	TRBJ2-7	CASSLAGGSSYEQYF
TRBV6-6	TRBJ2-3	CTSSYSPSGGAIDTQYF
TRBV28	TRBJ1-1	CASSDHRGVTEAFF
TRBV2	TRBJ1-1	CASNRQANTEAFF
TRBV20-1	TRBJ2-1	CSARGSRGNEQFF
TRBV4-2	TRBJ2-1	CASSQPTSGSGNEQFF
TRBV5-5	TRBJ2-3	CASSFLRGTDTQYF
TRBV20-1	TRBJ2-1	CSAGGLAGNEQFF
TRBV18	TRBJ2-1	CASSPPISGRAYNEQFF
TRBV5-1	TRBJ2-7	CASSPAGTSGRAIYEQYF
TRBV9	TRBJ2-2	CASSVGLSRNTGELFF
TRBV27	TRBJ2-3	CASKVAAPISTDTQYF
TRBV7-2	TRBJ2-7	CASSFTGTGAYEQYF
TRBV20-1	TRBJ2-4	CSGTVGILAKNIQYF
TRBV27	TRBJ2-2	CASSLQGKNTGELFF
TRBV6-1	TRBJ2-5	CASTLSETQYF
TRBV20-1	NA	CSATPGQVIYEQYF
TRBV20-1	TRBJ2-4	CSAPAEQGDIQYF
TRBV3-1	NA	CASSQDPALGEQYF
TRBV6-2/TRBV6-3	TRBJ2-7	CASSYSLAGEGYEQYF
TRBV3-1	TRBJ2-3	CAGNASAGTDTQYF
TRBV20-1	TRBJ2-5	CSATPSTGVHQETQYF
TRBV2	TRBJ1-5	CASSETGGDNQPQHF
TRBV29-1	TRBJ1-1	CSVHQGMNTEAFF
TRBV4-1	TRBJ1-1	CASSQAVQGASTEAFF
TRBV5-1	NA	CASSGAETLYNEQYF
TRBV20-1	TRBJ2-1	CSARDMDLTSYNEQFF
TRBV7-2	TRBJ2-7	CASSLNYRRAEQYF
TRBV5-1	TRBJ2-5	CASSVSGTPQETQYF
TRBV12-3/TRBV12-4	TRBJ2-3	CASSSVAGGIDTQYF
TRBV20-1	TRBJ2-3	CSARLAGKSDTQYF
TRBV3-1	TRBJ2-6	CASSQESPSASGANVLTF
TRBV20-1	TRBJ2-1	CSAFRQNEQFF
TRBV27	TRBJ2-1	CASSFFAGGRNEQFF
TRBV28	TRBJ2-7	CAMRPGQGTTYEQYF
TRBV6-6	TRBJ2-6	CASRTSGGASGANVLTF
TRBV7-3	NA	CASSLTPSDYNEQYF
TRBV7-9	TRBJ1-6	CASSLNARVSPLHF
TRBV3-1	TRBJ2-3	CASSHDRSATRGTQYF
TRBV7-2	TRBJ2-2	CASSERGGDTGELFF
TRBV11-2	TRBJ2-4	CASSLGGGPTREQYF
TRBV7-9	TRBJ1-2	CASSLVGMSYTF
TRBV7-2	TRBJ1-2	CASSLSPWEGSYGYTF
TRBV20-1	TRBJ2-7	CSASDTYEQYF